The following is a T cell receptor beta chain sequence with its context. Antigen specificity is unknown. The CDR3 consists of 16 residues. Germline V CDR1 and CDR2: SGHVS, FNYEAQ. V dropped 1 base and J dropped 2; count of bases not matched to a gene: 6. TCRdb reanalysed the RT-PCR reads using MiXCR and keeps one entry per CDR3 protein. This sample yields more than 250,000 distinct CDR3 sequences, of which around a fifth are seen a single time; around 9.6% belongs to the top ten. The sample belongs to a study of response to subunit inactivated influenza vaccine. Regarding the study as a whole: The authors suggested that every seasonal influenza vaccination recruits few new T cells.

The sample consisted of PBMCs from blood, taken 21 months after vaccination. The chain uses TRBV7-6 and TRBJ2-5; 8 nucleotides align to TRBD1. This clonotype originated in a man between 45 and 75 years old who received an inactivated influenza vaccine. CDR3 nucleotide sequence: TGTGCCAGCAGCTTAGAACAGGGGGGTAGGCAAGAGACCCAGTACTTC. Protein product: CASSLEQGGRQETQYF. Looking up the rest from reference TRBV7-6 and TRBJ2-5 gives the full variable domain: GAGVSQSPRYKVTKRGQDVALRCDPISGHVSLYWYRQALGQGPEFLTYFNYEAQQDKSGLPNDRFSAERPEGSISTLTIQRTEQRDSAMYRCASSLEQGGRQETQYFGPGTRLLVL.